Each of the 31 T cell receptor beta chains below was sequenced from the same sample in a study of CD8 T cells in ankylosing spondylitis. A single record per CDR3 protein comes from TCRdb applying MiXCR to the 5' RACE reads. This table holds 250,000 to 350,000 distinct CDR3 sequences, less than 25% found once. The sequencing input was blood, either unsorted or a sorted T cell fraction (not recorded which). These receptors were collected from a female donor with ankylosing spondylitis or in good health (not recorded which).

CDR3 in amino acids: CASTGLYNEQFF. CDR3 bases: TGTGCCAGCACGGGACTCTACAATGAGCAGTTCTTC. The gene calls are TRBV12-3 or TRBV12-4 and TRBJ2-1; D may be TRBD2 (6 bases). The CDR3 consists of 12 residues. V shed 7 bases and J shed 3 bases, with 7 bases lying between them.

The chain has TRBV5-4 and TRBJ2-3; tentative D call: TRBD1 (5 bases). Per germline, CDR1 SGHNT and CDR2 YYREEE (reference sequence). The CDR3 runs to 14 residues. Trimming cost V 1 base and J 4 bases, with 10 bases left between them. The CDR3 nucleotides read TGTGCCAGCAGCTTGAGGGGTCCCGCAGATACGCAGTATTTT. Translation: CASSLRGPADTQYF.

This clonotype was found a few times. This sequence joins TRBV7-2 and TRBJ2-5; no firm D call. V lost 5 bases and J lost 5, with 12 bases in between. The CDR3 is 13 residues long. Germline CDR1 reads SGHTA; CDR2 reads FQGNSA. The CDR3 DNA follows: TGTGCCAGCAGCCGAGCTAGTCTCGAGACCCAGTACTTC. Its translation is CASSRASLETQYF.

The genes are TRBV24-1 and TRBJ2-3; weak D call: TRBD2 (5 bases). The CDR3 has 13 amino acids. The germline gives CDR1 KGHDR, CDR2 SFDVKD. V was pared by 8 bases and J by 3 bases, with 11 bases between. CDR3 sequence: CATNEGWTDTQYF. CDR3 DNA sequence: TGTGCCACCAACGAGGGTTGGACAGATACGCAGTATTTT.

In its sample, this clonotype was seen many times. The CDR3 here is CASSLSWDQRETQYF. As DNA, the CDR3 is TGCGCCAGCAGCTTGAGCTGGGATCAGAGGGAGACCCAGTACTTC. The chain is built from TRBV5-1 and TRBJ2-5; D is ambiguous. The CDR3 totals 15 residues. From germline, CDR1 is SGHRS and CDR2 YFSETQ. The V and J ends lost 1 base and 5 bases respectively, with 15 bases between them.

The sample holds many counts of this clonotype. The J gene is TRBJ1-1, the V gene TRBV12-3 or TRBV12-4; no definite D call. This CDR3 contains 14 residues. V lost 3 bases, J lost 1 base, and 9 bases lay in between. CDR3 DNA sequence: TGTGCCAGCAGTTTGGAGTGGGGGAACACTGAAGCTTTCTTT. Residues: CASSLEWGNTEAFF.

This chain connects TRBV6-5 to TRBJ2-3, with 8 nucleotides matching TRBD2. The CDR3 runs to 15 residues. CDR1 is MNHEY and CDR2 is SVGAGI in the germline V gene. The ends lost 8 bases at V and 0 bases at J; junction bases unmatched: 7. CDR3 DNA: TGTGCCAGCGGTTCCTCTAGCGGGAGCACAGATACGCAGTATTTT. Translating gives CASGSSSGSTDTQYF.

This clonotype has a count of ten or more. The CDR3 nucleotides are TGCAGCGTCCTTAGCGGGGGAACCTACGAGCAGTACTTC. This codes for CSVLSGGTYEQYF. The chain combines TRBV29-1 with TRBJ2-7; 9 bases align to TRBD2. Germline trimming cut 6 bases from V and 2 bases from J; bases unmatched to any gene: 5. Germline-derived CDR1 and CDR2 are SQVTM and ANQGSEA. The CDR3 is 13 residues long.

The chain joins TRBV24-1 to TRBJ2-1; D unresolved. This CDR3 comprises 13 residues. V lost 5 bases and J 6 bases, leaving 10 bases between the germline ends. CDR1 KGHDR and CDR2 SFDVKD come from the germline V gene. The CDR3 coding sequence is TGTGCCACCAGTGTCCCTCTGTCCAATGAGCAGTTCTTC. Its protein is CATSVPLSNEQFF.

The genes are TRBV6-5 and TRBJ2-5, with no clear D. CDR1 is MNHEY and CDR2 is SVGAGI in the germline V gene. V was shortened by 2 bases and J by 2 bases, with 9 bases between the two germline ends. The CDR3 sequence is 14 residues long. The CDR3 DNA reads TGTGCCAGCAGTTACGGATTGGGTCAAGAGACCCAGTACTTC. Translating it yields CASSYGLGQETQYF.

This clonotype was found a few times. This rearrangement joins TRBV11-1 to TRBJ2-1; D perhaps matches TRBD2 (6 bases). The germline V and J ends were trimmed by 5 bases and 0 bases, with 20 bases remaining between them. Germline-derived CDR1 and CDR2 are SGHAT and FQDESV (reference sequence). CDR3 length: 18 amino acids. In nucleotides, the CDR3 is TGTGCCAGCAGCCACCAAGTTGTGGGGGGAAGCTCCTACAATGAGCAGTTCTTC. It is translated as CASSHQVVGGSSYNEQFF. The full variable domain, rest sourced from reference TRBV11-1 and TRBJ2-1, is EAEVAQSPRYKITEKSQAVAFWCDPISGHATLYWYRQILGQGPELLVQFQDESVVDDSQLPKDRFSAERLKGVDSTLKIQPAELGDSAMYLCASSHQVVGGSSYNEQFFGPGTRLTVL.

The table lists this clonotype with many counts. The chain employs TRBV12-3 or TRBV12-4 and TRBJ2-1; D is perhaps TRBD1 (6 bases). V gave up 3 bases and J gave up 6 bases, with 12 bases separating them. The CDR3 extends over 14 amino acids. The CDR3 protein is CASSLNSQGNEQFF. The CDR3 coding sequence is TGTGCCAGCAGTTTGAACTCACAGGGCAATGAGCAGTTCTTC.

J is TRBJ2-1 and V is TRBV29-1, with TRBD2 matching over 7 bases. This CDR3 region has 14 residues. CDR1 SQVTM and CDR2 ANQGSEA come from the germline V gene. V was pared by 6 bases and J by 5 bases, with 10 bases of the junction left unmatched. For the CDR3, the DNA is TGCAGCGTCCTACGACTTCTAGCGGACAATGAGCAGTTCTTC. It codes for CSVLRLLADNEQFF.

V usage is TRBV10-3 and J usage is TRBJ1-1; D is undetermined. CDR3 size: 11 residues. Germline V gene lookup returns CDR1 ENHRY and CDR2 SYGVKD. V was trimmed by 6 bases and J by 1 base, leaving 3 bases between them. The CDR3 protein is CAISQNTEAFF. In DNA form, the CDR3 reads TGTGCCATCAGCCAGAACACTGAAGCTTTCTTT.

The CDR3 bases are TGTGCCACCAGACTAGCGGGAGGGGTTTTAGAGCAGTTCTTC. Translating it yields CATRLAGGVLEQFF. The V call is TRBV15, the J call TRBJ2-1; 13 bases agree with TRBD2. With V trimmed by 6 bases and J by 10 bases, 6 bases remained unmatched. This CDR3 is 14 amino acids long. Looked up from germline, CDR1 is LNHNV and CDR2 is YYDKDF (reference sequence).

The table lists this clonotype with many counts. J is TRBJ1-5 and V is TRBV25-1, with a weak D call TRBD1 (6 bases). Germline CDR1 MGHDK, CDR2 SYGVNS. V lost 1 base, J lost 5 bases, and 12 bases lay in between. The length of the CDR3 is 15 residues. In nucleotides, the CDR3 is TGTGCCAGCAGTGAATCAAACAGGGATTATCAGCCCCAGCATTTT. This translates into CASSESNRDYQPQHF. Variable domain in full (rest from reference TRBV25-1 and TRBJ1-5): EADIYQTPRYLVIGTGKKITLECSQTMGHDKMYWYQQDPGMELHLIHYSYGVNSTEKGDLSSESTVSRIRTEHFPLTLESARPSHTSQYLCASSESNRDYQPQHFGDGTRLSIL.

CDR3 nucleotide sequence: TGTGCCAGCACCCACATTAGCGGGAGAGGGACCGGGGAGCTGTTTTTT. It yields the protein CASTHISGRGTGELFF. The gene calls are TRBV5-8 and TRBJ2-2; TRBD2 aligns across 9 bases. Per germline, CDR1 SGHTS and CDR2 YDEGEE. V shed 6 bases and J 5 bases; nucleotides not matched to a gene: 11. This CDR3 is 16 amino acids long.

This clonotype was seen a few times. The V gene is TRBV9, the J gene TRBJ1-1, with 8 bases identical to TRBD1. Trimming removed 7 bases from V and 4 bases from J; junction bases left unmatched: 9. The CDR3 sequence is 14 residues long. The germline V gene encodes CDR1 SGDLS and CDR2 YYNGEE. Here the CDR3 DNA reads TGTGCCAGCTCACCCCCAGGGGGCTTCACTGAAGCTTTCTTT. Translation: CASSPPGGFTEAFF.

This chain uses TRBV4-3 with TRBJ2-2; D is unclear. The CDR3 spans 14 residues. Germline-derived CDR1 and CDR2 are LGHNA and YSLEER. V lost 0 bases, J lost 6 bases, and 8 bases lay in between. The CDR3 here is CASSQDTRAGELFF. The DNA for the CDR3 is TGCGCCAGCAGCCAAGATACGCGCGCCGGGGAGCTGTTTTTT.

The V call is TRBV2, the J call TRBJ2-5, with 7 bases fitting TRBD1. Germline V lookup: CDR1 SNHLY, CDR2 FYNNEI. The CDR3 totals 13 residues. Trimming at V came to 6 bases and at J to 2 bases, leaving 3 bases not matched to a gene. The CDR3 nucleotides are TGTGCCAGCAGGGGACAGCCTCAAGAGACCCAGTACTTC. Translating it yields CASRGQPQETQYF.

This clonotype was counted ten times or more. The chain joins TRBV20-1 to TRBJ2-7; TRBD1 matches 10 bases. V was pared by 5 bases and J by 4 bases, with 5 bases of the junction left unmatched. The CDR3 runs to 13 residues. Germline CDR1 DFQATT, CDR2 SNEGSKA (reference sequence). CDR3 sequence reads: CSAGRDRGYEQYF. CDR3 bases: TGCAGTGCTGGCCGGGACAGGGGTTACGAGCAGTACTTC.

The count of this clonotype is one. The rearrangement uses TRBV6-4 and TRBJ2-3; TRBD2 agrees at 12 bases. J was trimmed by 0 bases and V by 5 bases; bases with no gene match: 9. This CDR3 spans 18 amino acids. The V gene's germline CDR1 is MRHNA and CDR2 SNTAGT. This CDR3 reads CASSRLAGVLSSTDTQYF. Here the CDR3 DNA reads TGTGCCAGCAGTCGACTAGCGGGGGTTCTTTCAAGCACAGATACGCAGTATTTT.

This chain uses TRBV5-1 with TRBJ2-5; TRBD2 might be the D (5 bases). Germline assignment: CDR1 SGHRS and CDR2 YFSETQ. The CDR3 contains 16 residues. Trimming left V 4 bases short and J 2 bases short, with 18 bases between. CDR3 protein: CASSRSVRGKQETQYF. In nucleotides, the CDR3 is TGCGCCAGCAGCCGGTCGGTCAGAGGGAAGCAAGAGACCCAGTACTTC.

This clonotype occurred a few times. The V call is TRBV7-2, the J call TRBJ2-5; maybe TRBD1 (6 bases). V was trimmed by 8 bases and J by 4 bases, leaving 11 bases between them. There are 12 residues in the CDR3. Germline V gene lookup returns CDR1 SGHTA and CDR2 FQGNSA. In nucleotides, the CDR3 is TGTGCCAGCCGGAGAGGGGGAGAGACCCAGTACTTC. Its translation: CASRRGGETQYF.

This clonotype was observed a handful of times. The chain combines TRBV27 with TRBJ1-1; TRBD1 matches at 9 bases. The CDR3 contains 16 residues. Trimming cost V 7 bases and J 4 bases; bases outside gene matches: 13. Germline CDR1 is MNHEY and CDR2 is SMNVEV (reference sequence). As DNA, the CDR3 is TGTGCCAGCACGGGGACAGGGCTAATGAGGGGCACTGAAGCTTTCTTT. It specifies CASTGTGLMRGTEAFF.

A few counts support this clonotype. The chain carries TRBV5-4 and TRBJ2-2; D is perhaps TRBD2 (5 bases). CDR1 SGHNT and CDR2 YYREEE come from the germline V gene (reference sequence). This CDR3 has 15 amino acids. Trimming removed 0 bases from V and 6 bases from J, with 12 bases in between. CDR3 sequence: CASSLVPGVAGELFF. In nucleotides, the CDR3 is TGTGCCAGCAGCTTGGTTCCCGGGGTCGCCGGGGAGCTGTTTTTT.

This clonotype was seen only a few times. The gene calls are TRBV24-1 and TRBJ1-2, with TRBD1 as a possible D gene (5 bases). V was clipped by 7 bases and J by 6 bases, with 14 bases between them. The V gene's germline CDR1 is KGHDR and CDR2 SFDVKD. The CDR3 totals 13 residues. The CDR3 region is CATSPRDGDGYTF. DNA for the CDR3: TGTGCCACCAGCCCCAGGGATGGCGATGGCTACACCTTC.

V gene TRBV3-1 combines with J gene TRBJ1-2; TRBD1 matches at 8 bases. V lost 8 bases, J lost 3 bases, and 11 bases stayed unmatched. This CDR3 comprises 15 residues. Germline assignment: CDR1 LGHDT and CDR2 YNNKEL (reference sequence). CDR3 amino acids: CASRQGFTVDYGYTF. The CDR3 DNA is TGTGCCAGCCGACAGGGGTTTACCGTAGACTATGGCTACACCTTC.

There are a few counts of this clonotype. The chain recombines TRBV29-1 with TRBJ2-3; 12 bases fit TRBD2. The CDR3 covers 15 residues. Trimming cost V 6 bases and J 1 base; bases outside gene matches: 5. Germline V gene data show CDR1 as SQVTM and CDR2 as ANQGSEA. The CDR3 coding sequence is TGCAGCGTCCAAGGGACTAGCGGGCGCACAGATACGCAGTATTTT. Translated: CSVQGTSGRTDTQYF.

The chain combines TRBV19 with TRBJ2-1, with D possibly being TRBD2 (6 bases). The germline V gene encodes CDR1 LNHDA and CDR2 SQIVND (reference sequence). Trimming took 5 bases from V and 9 from J, leaving 17 bases between them. This CDR3 is built from 14 residues. Written as DNA, the CDR3 is TGTGCCAGTAGTTTTGGGGGGAGCCAGGCTGAGCAGTTCTTC. Protein product: CASSFGGSQAEQFF. Based on the CDR3 plus reference TRBV19 and TRBJ2-1, the full variable domain is DGGITQSPKYLFRKEGQNVTLSCEQNLNHDAMYWYRQDPGQGLRLIYYSQIVNDFQKGDIAEGYSVSREKKESFPLTVTSAQKNPTAFYLCASSFGGSQAEQFFGPGTRLTVL.

J is TRBJ2-3 and V is TRBV9; D possibly corresponds to TRBD1 (5 bases). The length of the CDR3 is 15 residues. Germline assignment: CDR1 SGDLS and CDR2 YYNGEE. With 2 bases removed from V and 2 bases from J, the gap between germline ends came to 12 bases. The CDR3 nucleotides are TGTGCCAGCAGCGTGCGGACGGACATCACAGATACGCAGTATTTT. Translation: CASSVRTDITDTQYF.